The T cell receptor beta chain under discussion was sequenced for a study of Graves' ophthalmopathy and Graves' hyperthyroidism. Study conclusions and caveats: Prediction of ophthalmopathy progression reached about 71% sensitivity and around 72% specificity. A 13-signature model separated ophthalmopathy from stable hyperthyroidism, reaching 87.88% sensitivity and less than 83% specificity cross-validated. Blood repertoires reportedly contained most expanded thyroid clonotypes above 0.001 frequency.

This clonotype was detected a few times. Its antigen is currently unknown. Excluded: other autoimmune disease, uncontrolled infection, pregnancy or lactation. Trimming took 1 base from V and 4 from J, leaving 13 bases between them. CDR1 MNHNS and CDR2 SASEGT come from the germline V gene. This CDR3 spans 15 amino acids. RNA transcripts served as template for amplifying TCR beta CDR3 sequences. The authors performed first-round RT-PCR with HTBI primers and then a second-round multiplex PCR. TCRdb reanalysed the multiplex PCR reads using MiXCR and keeps one entry per CDR3 protein. This table has roughly 500,000 distinct CDR3 sequences, around 15% appearing once.

What was sequenced was blood. The sequence came from a woman in her thirties with Graves' ophthalmopathy. The chain has TRBV6-1 and TRBJ1-2; D is uncertain. CDR3 protein: CASSEVALGGYGYTF. In DNA form, the CDR3 reads TGTGCCAGCAGTGAAGTGGCCCTGGGCGGCTATGGCTACACCTTC.